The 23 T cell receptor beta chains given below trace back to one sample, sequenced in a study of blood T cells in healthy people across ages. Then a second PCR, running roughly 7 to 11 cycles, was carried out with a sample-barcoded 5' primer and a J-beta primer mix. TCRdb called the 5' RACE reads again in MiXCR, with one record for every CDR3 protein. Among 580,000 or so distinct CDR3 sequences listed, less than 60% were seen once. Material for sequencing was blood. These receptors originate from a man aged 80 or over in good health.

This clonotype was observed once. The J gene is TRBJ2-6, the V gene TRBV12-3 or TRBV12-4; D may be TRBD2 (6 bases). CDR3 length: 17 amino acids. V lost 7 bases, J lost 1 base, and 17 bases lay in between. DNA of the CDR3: TGTGCCAGCACTCCGGGACGGGGGAAATCTGGGGCCAACGTCCTGACTTTC. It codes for CASTPGRGKSGANVLTF.

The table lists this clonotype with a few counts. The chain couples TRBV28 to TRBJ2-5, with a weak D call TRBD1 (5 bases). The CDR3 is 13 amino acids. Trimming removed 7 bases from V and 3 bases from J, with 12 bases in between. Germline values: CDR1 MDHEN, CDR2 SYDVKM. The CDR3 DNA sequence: TGTGCCAGCACCCCAGGGAAGGAAGAGACCCAGTACTTC. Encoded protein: CASTPGKEETQYF.

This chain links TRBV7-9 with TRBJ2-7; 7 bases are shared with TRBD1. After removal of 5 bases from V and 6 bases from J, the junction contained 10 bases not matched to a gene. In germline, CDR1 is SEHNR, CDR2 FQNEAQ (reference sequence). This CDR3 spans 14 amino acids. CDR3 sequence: CASSRRDSQIEQYF. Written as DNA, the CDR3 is TGTGCCAGCAGCCGCCGGGACAGCCAAATCGAGCAGTACTTC.

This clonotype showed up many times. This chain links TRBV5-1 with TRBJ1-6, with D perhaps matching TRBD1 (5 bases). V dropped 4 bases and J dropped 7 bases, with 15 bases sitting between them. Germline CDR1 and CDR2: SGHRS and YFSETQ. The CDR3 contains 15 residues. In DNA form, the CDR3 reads TGCGCCAGCAGCCAAGGGACTGGGGGGAATTCACCCCTCCACTTT. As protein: CASSQGTGGNSPLHF.

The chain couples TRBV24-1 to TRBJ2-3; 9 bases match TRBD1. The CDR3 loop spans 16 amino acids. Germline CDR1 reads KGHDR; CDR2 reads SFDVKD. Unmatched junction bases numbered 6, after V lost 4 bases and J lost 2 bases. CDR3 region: CATSEWTGDHTDTQYF. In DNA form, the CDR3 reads TGTGCCACCAGTGAATGGACAGGGGACCACACAGATACGCAGTATTTT.

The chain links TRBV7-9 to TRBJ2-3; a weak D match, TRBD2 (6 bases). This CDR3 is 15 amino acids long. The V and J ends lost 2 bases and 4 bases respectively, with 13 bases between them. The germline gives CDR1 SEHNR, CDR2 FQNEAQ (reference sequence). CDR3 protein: CASSLSLDYSDTQYF. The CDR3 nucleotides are TGTGCCAGCAGCTTAAGTTTGGACTATTCAGATACGCAGTATTTT.

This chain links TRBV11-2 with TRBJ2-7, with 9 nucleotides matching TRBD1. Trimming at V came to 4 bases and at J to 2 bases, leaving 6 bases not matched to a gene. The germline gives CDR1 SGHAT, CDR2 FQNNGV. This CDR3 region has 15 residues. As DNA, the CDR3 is TGTGCCAGCAGCTCCCGGACAGGGGCGCCCTACGAGCAGTACTTC. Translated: CASSSRTGAPYEQYF.

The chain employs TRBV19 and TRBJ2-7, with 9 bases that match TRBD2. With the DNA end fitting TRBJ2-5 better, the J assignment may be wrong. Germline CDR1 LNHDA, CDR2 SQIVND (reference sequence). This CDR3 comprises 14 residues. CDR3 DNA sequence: TGTGCCAGTAGTACACTAGCGGGCGGAGAGACCCAGTACTTC. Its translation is CASSTLAGGETQYF.

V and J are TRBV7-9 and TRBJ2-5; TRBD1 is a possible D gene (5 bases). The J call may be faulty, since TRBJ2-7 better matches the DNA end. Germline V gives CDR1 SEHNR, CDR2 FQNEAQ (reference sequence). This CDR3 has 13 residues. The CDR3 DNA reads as TGTGCCAGCAGCTCGGACACTACCTACGAGCAGTACTTC. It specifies CASSSDTTYEQYF.

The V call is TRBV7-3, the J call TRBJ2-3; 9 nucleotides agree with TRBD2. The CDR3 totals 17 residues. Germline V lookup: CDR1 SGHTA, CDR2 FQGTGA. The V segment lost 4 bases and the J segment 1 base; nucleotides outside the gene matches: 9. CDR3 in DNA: TGTGCCAGCAGCTCGCGGGAGGGCCGTCGTGGCACAGATACGCAGTATTTT. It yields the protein CASSSREGRRGTDTQYF.

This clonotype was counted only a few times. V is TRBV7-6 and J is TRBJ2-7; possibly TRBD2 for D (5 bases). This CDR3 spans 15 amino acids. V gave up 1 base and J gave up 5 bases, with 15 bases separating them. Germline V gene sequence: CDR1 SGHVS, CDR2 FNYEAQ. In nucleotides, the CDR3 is TGTGCCAGCAGCTTAGTGGGCGGGCCGTCTAACGAGCAGTACTTC. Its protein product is CASSLVGGPSNEQYF. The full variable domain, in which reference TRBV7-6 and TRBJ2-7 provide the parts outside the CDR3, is GAGVSQSPRYKVTKRGQDVALRCDPISGHVSLYWYRQALGQGPEFLTYFNYEAQQDKSGLPNDRFSAERPEGSISTLTIQRTEQRDSAMYRCASSLVGGPSNEQYFGPGTRLTVT.

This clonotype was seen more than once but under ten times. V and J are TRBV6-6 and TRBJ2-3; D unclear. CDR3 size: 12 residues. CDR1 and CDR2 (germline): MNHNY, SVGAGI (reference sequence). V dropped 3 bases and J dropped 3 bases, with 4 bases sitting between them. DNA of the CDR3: TGTGCCAGCAGTTATCCTACAGATACGCAGTATTTT. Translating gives CASSYPTDTQYF.

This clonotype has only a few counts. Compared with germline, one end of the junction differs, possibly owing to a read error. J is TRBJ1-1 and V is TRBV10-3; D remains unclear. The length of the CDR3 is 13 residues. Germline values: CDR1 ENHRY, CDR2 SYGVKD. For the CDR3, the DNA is TGTGCCATCAGCCCAGACAAGAACACTGAGGCTTTCTTT. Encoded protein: CAISPDKNTEAFF.

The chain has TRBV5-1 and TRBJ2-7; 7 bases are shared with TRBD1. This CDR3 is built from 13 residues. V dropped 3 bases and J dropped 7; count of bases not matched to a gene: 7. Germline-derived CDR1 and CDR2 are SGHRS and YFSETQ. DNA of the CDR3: TGCGCCAGCAGCTACAGACAGGGTCGGGAGCAGTACTTC. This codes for CASSYRQGREQYF.

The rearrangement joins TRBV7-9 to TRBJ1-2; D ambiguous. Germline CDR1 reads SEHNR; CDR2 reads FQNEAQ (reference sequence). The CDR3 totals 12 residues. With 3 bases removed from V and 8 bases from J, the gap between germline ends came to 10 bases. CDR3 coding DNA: TGTGCCAGCAGCTTCCCCGAGGCGGGCTACACCTTC. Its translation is CASSFPEAGYTF.

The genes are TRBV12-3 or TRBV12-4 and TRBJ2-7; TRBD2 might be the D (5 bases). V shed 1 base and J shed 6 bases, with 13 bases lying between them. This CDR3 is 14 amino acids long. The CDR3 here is CASSLGGSGFEQYF. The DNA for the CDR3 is TGTGCCAGCAGTTTAGGAGGCAGCGGTTTCGAGCAGTACTTC.

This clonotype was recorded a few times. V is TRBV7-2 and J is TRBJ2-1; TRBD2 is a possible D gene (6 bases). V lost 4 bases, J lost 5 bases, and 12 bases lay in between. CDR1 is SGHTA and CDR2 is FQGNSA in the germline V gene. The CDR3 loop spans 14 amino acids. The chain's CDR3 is CASSSGTPNNEQFF. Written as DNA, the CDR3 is TGTGCCAGCAGCTCGGGGACTCCGAACAATGAGCAGTTCTTC. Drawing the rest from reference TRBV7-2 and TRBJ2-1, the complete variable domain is GAGVSQSPSNKVTEKGKDVELRCDPISGHTALYWYRQSLGQGLEFLIYFQGNSAPDKSGLPSDRFSAERTGGSVSTLTIQRTQQEDSAVYLCASSSGTPNNEQFFGPGTRLTVL.

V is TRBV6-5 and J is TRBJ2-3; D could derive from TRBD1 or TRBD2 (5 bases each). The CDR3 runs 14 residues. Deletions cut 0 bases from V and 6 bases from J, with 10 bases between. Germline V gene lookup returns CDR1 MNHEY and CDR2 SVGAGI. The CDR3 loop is CASSYSGRDDTQYF. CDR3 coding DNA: TGTGCCAGCAGTTACTCGGGAAGGGACGATACGCAGTATTTT.

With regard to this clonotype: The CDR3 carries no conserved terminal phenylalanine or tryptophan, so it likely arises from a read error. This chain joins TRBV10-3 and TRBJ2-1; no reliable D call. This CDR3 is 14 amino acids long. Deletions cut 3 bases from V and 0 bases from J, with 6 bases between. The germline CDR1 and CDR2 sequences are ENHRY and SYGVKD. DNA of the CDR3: TGTGCCATCAGTGATACTCGCTCCTACAATGAGCAGTTCTTG. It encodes CAISDTRSYNEQFL.

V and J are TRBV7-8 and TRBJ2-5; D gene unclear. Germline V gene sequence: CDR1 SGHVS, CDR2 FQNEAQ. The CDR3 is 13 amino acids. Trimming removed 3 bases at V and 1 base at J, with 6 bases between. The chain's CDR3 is CASSFAVQETQYF. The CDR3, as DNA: TGTGCCAGCAGCTTCGCCGTCCAAGAGACCCAGTACTTC.

CDR3 nucleotide sequence: TGTGCCAGCAGTCAGCCCCAATGGGGCTACACCTTC. Residues: CASSQPQWGYTF. The V gene is TRBV28, the J gene TRBJ1-2; D uncertain. The CDR3 is 12 residues long. CDR1 MDHEN and CDR2 SYDVKM come from the germline V gene. Trimming took 5 bases from V and 8 from J, leaving 12 bases between them.

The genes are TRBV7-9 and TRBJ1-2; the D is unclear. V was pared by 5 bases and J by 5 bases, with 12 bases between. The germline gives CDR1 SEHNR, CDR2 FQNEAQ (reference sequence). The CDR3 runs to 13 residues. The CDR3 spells CASSRDAGYGYTF. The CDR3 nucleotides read TGTGCCAGCAGCCGAGATGCCGGGTATGGCTACACCTTC.

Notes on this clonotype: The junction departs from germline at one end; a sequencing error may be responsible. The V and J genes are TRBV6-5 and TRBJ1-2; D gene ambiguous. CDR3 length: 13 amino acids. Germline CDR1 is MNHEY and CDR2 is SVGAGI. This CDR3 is CASSDSNGGGYTF. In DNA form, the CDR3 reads TGTGCCAGCAGTGACTCGAATGGAGGTGGCTACACCTTC.